Presented here are 32 T cell receptor beta chains from one specimen sequenced in a study of vaccination and CD4 T cells after COVID-19. Treatment noted: 10-day PBMC culture with coronavirus spike peptide pools or control peptides (ViraFEST assay). Their specific antigens are unknown. Oncomine TCR Beta short-read sequencing was applied to DNA from cultured CD4+ T cells. TCRdb re-called the PCR reads through MiXCR, storing one row per CDR3 protein. Of about 18,000 distinct CDR3 sequences listed, roughly two fifths are singletons. Sequences were derived from CD4+ T cells from blood, cultured in vitro, sampled after SARS-CoV-2 vaccination. Source of these receptors: a human donor who had recovered from COVID-19.

The chain has TRBV11-3 and TRBJ2-5, with a weak D call TRBD2 (6 bases). Per germline, CDR1 SGHNT and CDR2 YENEEA. This CDR3 comprises 15 residues. V lost 3 bases to trimming and J lost 5 bases, with 16 bases between them. DNA for the CDR3: TGTGCCAGCAGCTTCCCTAGAAAGGCGGGGGAGACCCAGTACTTC. This gives the protein CASSFPRKAGETQYF. Full variable domain (remainder filled in from reference TRBV11-3 and TRBJ2-5): EAGVVQSPRYKIIEKKQPVAFWCNPISGHNTLYWYLQNLGQGPELLIRYENEEAVDDSQLPKDRFSAERLKGVDSTLKIQPAELGDSAVYLCASSFPRKAGETQYFGPGTRLLVL.

This clonotype was recorded once. The V call is TRBV7-2, the J call TRBJ1-3; D possibly corresponds to TRBD1 (5 bases). This CDR3 spans 17 amino acids. Trimming pared 1 base from V and 0 bases from J, leaving 13 bases between. Germline V gene sequence: CDR1 SGHTA, CDR2 FQGNSA. CDR3 DNA: TGTGCCAGCAGCTTAGTGGGCAGGGCGAGCTCTGGAAACACCATATATTTT. It codes for CASSLVGRASSGNTIYF.

This clonotype was detected once. The chain links TRBV30 to TRBJ1-1; no reliable D call. The CDR3 is made up of 14 amino acids. Germline CDR1 is GTSNPN and CDR2 is SVGIG (reference sequence). Trimming stripped 0 bases from V and 5 bases from J, with 13 bases between. The CDR3 coding sequence is TGTGCCTGGAGTGTCGTACCCCGGCGGACTGAAGCTTTCTTT. It is translated as CAWSVVPRRTEAFF. The complete variable domain, with remaining parts taken from reference TRBV30 and TRBJ1-1, reads SQTIHQWPATLVQPVGSPLSLECTVEGTSNPNLYWYRQAAGRGLQLLFYSVGIGQISSEVPQNLSASRPQDRQFILSSKKLLLSDSGFYLCAWSVVPRRTEAFFGQGTRLTVV.

This clonotype was seen a few times. The chain joins TRBV19 to TRBJ1-6; TRBD1 matches 7 bases. There are 15 residues in the CDR3. V lost 6 bases and J lost 0; bases outside the gene matches: 2. Germline-derived CDR1 and CDR2 are LNHDA and SQIVND (reference sequence). CDR3 sequence reads: CASSGQASYNSPLHF. The CDR3, as DNA: TGTGCCAGTAGCGGACAGGCCTCCTATAATTCACCCCTCCACTTT.

In this sample, this clonotype is medium-sized. This chain uses TRBV20-1 with TRBJ2-2, with a weak D call TRBD2 (7 bases). V was pared by 4 bases and J by 4 bases, with 13 bases between. Per germline, CDR1 DFQATT and CDR2 SNEGSKA (reference sequence). The CDR3 sequence is 14 residues long. This CDR3 reads CSAKQGGGTGELFF. CDR3 sequence (DNA): TGCAGTGCTAAGCAGGGAGGGGGCACCGGGGAGCTGTTTTTT.

This chain's CDR3 is CSAPSIPGTSGRSSYNEQFF. The DNA of the CDR3 is TGCAGTGCTCCTTCCATTCCCGGGACTAGCGGGCGGAGCTCCTACAATGAGCAGTTCTTC. The V call is TRBV20-1, the J call TRBJ2-1, with 12 bases matching TRBD2. Germline-derived CDR1 and CDR2 are DFQATT and SNEGSKA (reference sequence). This CDR3 region has 20 residues. The ends lost 5 bases at V and 0 bases at J; junction bases unmatched: 17.

V and J are TRBV12-3 or TRBV12-4 and TRBJ1-1; D gene ambiguous. This CDR3 spans 14 amino acids. The V and J ends lost 5 bases and 1 base respectively, with 11 bases between them. The CDR3: CASSPVSRNTEAFF. CDR3 nucleotide sequence: TGTGCCAGCAGTCCCGTGTCCAGGAACACTGAAGCTTTCTTT.

The chain is built from TRBV10-3 and TRBJ1-1; TRBD1 might be the D (5 bases). The germline V and J ends were trimmed by 3 bases and 4 bases, with 15 bases remaining between them. CDR1 ENHRY and CDR2 SYGVKD come from the germline V gene. The CDR3 contains 15 residues. The CDR3 loop reads CAISDPRESGTEAFF. The CDR3 DNA sequence: TGTGCCATCAGTGACCCCAGGGAATCGGGCACTGAAGCTTTCTTT.

The CDR3 region is CSASTSGAINRETQYF. CDR3 bases: TGCAGTGCTAGTACTAGCGGGGCGATCAATCGGGAGACCCAGTACTTC. V gene TRBV20-1 combines with J gene TRBJ2-5; 10 bases match TRBD2. Germline assignment: CDR1 DFQATT and CDR2 SNEGSKA (reference sequence). CDR3 size: 16 residues. V trimming: 3 bases; J trimming: 5 bases; junction bases outside the gene matches: 12.

This clonotype was seen a few times. J is TRBJ1-5 and V is TRBV11-2; D may be TRBD1 (6 bases). This CDR3 spans 15 amino acids. Looked up from germline, CDR1 is SGHAT and CDR2 is FQNNGV. V was clipped by 7 bases and J by 2 bases, with 15 bases between them. The CDR3 DNA reads as TGTGCCAGCATGTCCCAGGGGACCCGCAATCAGCCCCAGCATTTT. It yields the protein CASMSQGTRNQPQHF.

The CDR3 DNA follows: TGTGCCAGCAGACTTGGGACTAGCGCCTACGAGCAGTACTTC. Translating it yields CASRLGTSAYEQYF. The chain has TRBV11-3 and TRBJ2-7; 10 bases are a match to TRBD2. Per the germline V gene, CDR1 is SGHNT and CDR2 is YENEEA. The CDR3 totals 14 residues. After removal of 6 bases from V and 2 bases from J, the junction contained 4 bases not matched to a gene.

There are a few counts of this clonotype. This chain links TRBV20-1 with TRBJ1-2, with D perhaps TRBD1 (5 bases). The CDR3 runs to 15 residues. Germline values: CDR1 DFQATT, CDR2 SNEGSKA (reference sequence). Trimming left V 0 bases short and J 4 bases short, with 15 bases between. The CDR3 nucleotides are TGCAGTGCTAGAGATTGGGCAGGGACTAGCTATGGCTACACCTTC. Its translation is CSARDWAGTSYGYTF.

The chain combines TRBV7-2 with TRBJ2-5; D may match TRBD1 or TRBD2 (5 bases each). Germline V gene lookup returns CDR1 SGHTA and CDR2 FQGNSA. V dropped 1 base and J dropped 5 bases, with 17 bases sitting between them. The CDR3 loop spans 16 amino acids. CDR3 in amino acids: CASSLEPPGTGETQYF. The CDR3 bases are TGTGCCAGCAGCTTAGAACCCCCAGGGACGGGGGAGACCCAGTACTTC. Variable domain in full (rest from reference TRBV7-2 and TRBJ2-5): GAGVSQSPSNKVTEKGKDVELRCDPISGHTALYWYRQSLGQGLEFLIYFQGNSAPDKSGLPSDRFSAERTGGSVSTLTIQRTQQEDSAVYLCASSLEPPGTGETQYFGPGTRLLVL.

The V and J genes are TRBV7-2 and TRBJ2-7; 8 bases map to TRBD1. The V gene end was trimmed by 3 bases and the J gene end by 9 bases; junction bases not matched to a gene: 16. In germline, CDR1 is SGHTA, CDR2 FQGNSA. The CDR3 runs 16 residues. The DNA for the CDR3 is TGTGCCAGCAGCTTTCCCACCGTGACAGGGGATATCGGGCAGTACTTC. This codes for CASSFPTVTGDIGQYF.

The chain joins TRBV18 to TRBJ1-1, with D unclear. With 2 bases removed from V and 5 bases from J, the gap between germline ends came to 18 bases. The V gene's germline CDR1 is KGHSH and CDR2 LQKENI. CDR3 length equals 16 residues. The CDR3 nucleotides read TGTGCCAGCTCACCAAGGGAGAAGGGTTGGAAAACTGAAGCTTTCTTT. Protein product: CASSPREKGWKTEAFF.

The V and J genes are TRBV11-3 and TRBJ2-7; the D is unclear. Germline V gene data show CDR1 as SGHNT and CDR2 as YENEEA. The ends were cut back, 1 base at V and 6 bases at J, with 4 bases in the middle. This CDR3 has 11 residues. CDR3 sequence: CASSLAGEQYF. As DNA, the CDR3 is TGTGCCAGCAGCTTAGCTGGCGAGCAGTACTTC.

This clonotype has just a few counts. This chain uses TRBV20-1 with TRBJ1-5, with 8 bases lining up with TRBD1. Germline lookup yields CDR1 DFQATT and CDR2 SNEGSKA (reference sequence). CDR3 length equals 15 residues. V lost 2 bases and J lost 1; bases outside the gene matches: 4. CDR3 amino acids: CSARLDRGSNQPQHF. CDR3 sequence (DNA): TGCAGTGCTAGACTCGACAGGGGAAGCAATCAGCCCCAGCATTTT.

The chain has TRBV18 and TRBJ2-5, with D uncertain. In germline, CDR1 is KGHSH, CDR2 LQKENI. The CDR3 length is 12 residues. The V end was cut by 3 bases, the J end by 1 base, with 3 bases between. CDR3 DNA: TGTGCCAGCTCACCTCTCCAAGAGACCCAGTACTTC. This translates into CASSPLQETQYF.

Notes on this clonotype: An end of the junction does not agree with germline; a read error may underlie this. The chain couples TRBV7-3 to TRBJ2-2, with 7 bases lining up with TRBD1. This CDR3 region has 16 residues. CDR1 and CDR2 (germline): SGHTA, FQGTGA. CDR3 region: CASSLTGTANTGELFF. The DNA of the CDR3 is TGTGCCAGCAGCCTAACCGGGACAGCGAACACCGGGGAGCTGTTTTTT.

The chain recombines TRBV5-1 with TRBJ2-5; tentatively, D is TRBD2 (5 bases). The CDR3 consists of 13 residues. Looked up from germline, CDR1 is SGHRS and CDR2 is YFSETQ. With 5 bases removed from V and 2 bases from J, the gap between germline ends came to 10 bases. CDR3 sequence: CASRRGEQETQYF. For the CDR3, the DNA is TGCGCCAGCAGACGGGGTGAACAAGAGACCCAGTACTTC.

This rearrangement joins TRBV24-1 to TRBJ1-1, with D uncertain. Trimming shortened V by 3 bases and J by 1 base, and 5 bases separated the two germline ends. Germline-derived CDR1 and CDR2 are KGHDR and SFDVKD. The CDR3 spans 13 residues. The DNA of the CDR3 is TGTGCCACCAGTGATAATAGGAACACTGAAGCTTTCTTT. Protein sequence: CATSDNRNTEAFF.

This chain connects TRBV6-5 to TRBJ2-6, with D perhaps matching TRBD1 (6 bases). V shed 4 bases and J shed 0 bases, with 13 bases lying between them. CDR3 size: 17 residues. Per germline, CDR1 MNHEY and CDR2 SVGAGI. CDR3 protein: CASSSGHLDSGANVLTF. CDR3 in DNA: TGTGCCAGCAGTTCGGGACACTTAGACTCTGGGGCCAACGTCCTGACTTTC.

The chain uses TRBV11-3 and TRBJ2-7, with 7 positions matching TRBD1. Trimming removed 5 bases from V and 1 base from J; junction bases left unmatched: 5. Germline assignment: CDR1 SGHNT and CDR2 YENEEA. This CDR3 has 14 residues. CDR3 amino acids: CASSRGRGSYEQYF. CDR3 sequence (DNA): TGTGCCAGCAGCAGGGGGCGCGGGTCCTACGAGCAGTACTTC.

The J gene is TRBJ2-1, the V gene TRBV24-1; D is tentatively TRBD1 or TRBD2 (5 bases each). The CDR3 totals 16 residues. Germline V CDR1 and CDR2: KGHDR, SFDVKD. V was shortened by 4 bases and J by 7 bases, with 19 bases between the two germline ends. The CDR3 here is CATSDRTGTVGNEQFF. CDR3 sequence (DNA): TGTGCCACCAGTGACAGGACCGGGACGGTGGGGAATGAGCAGTTCTTC.

This chain connects TRBV27 to TRBJ1-6, with D tentatively TRBD1 (6 bases). This CDR3 is built from 14 residues. The germline CDR1 and CDR2 sequences are MNHEY and SMNVEV (reference sequence). The V end lost 6 bases, the J end lost 7 bases, and 13 bases lay between the germline ends. Here the CDR3 DNA reads TGTGCCAGCAGGTTTCAGGGGTCAAATTCACCCCTCCACTTT. Translating gives CASRFQGSNSPLHF.

This clonotype was seen a single time. The rearrangement uses TRBV12-3 or TRBV12-4 and TRBJ2-5, with D possibly TRBD2 on 6 matching bases. Trimming pared 2 bases from V and 5 bases from J, leaving 15 bases between. The CDR3 consists of 15 residues. The chain's CDR3 is CASSLLPASDETQYF. The CDR3 bases are TGTGCCAGCAGTTTATTGCCGGCTAGCGACGAGACCCAGTACTTC.

CDR3 bases: TGTGCCAGCAGCGGGGCCGACGGTTCCTATGGCTACACCTTC. Translation: CASSGADGSYGYTF. J is TRBJ1-2 and V is TRBV2, with D perhaps TRBD1 (5 bases). Per germline, CDR1 SNHLY and CDR2 FYNNEI. The CDR3 sequence is 14 residues long. V was trimmed by 6 bases and J by 4 bases, leaving 15 bases between them. Complete variable domain (other parts from reference TRBV2 and TRBJ1-2): EPEVTQTPSHQVTQMGQEVILRCVPISNHLYFYWYRQILGQKVEFLVSFYNNEISEKSEIFDDQFSVERPDGSNFTLKIRSTKLEDSAMYFCASSGADGSYGYTFGSGTRLTVV.

V gene TRBV27 combines with J gene TRBJ2-1; D gene ambiguous. In germline, CDR1 is MNHEY, CDR2 SMNVEV (reference sequence). The CDR3 has 13 residues. Trimming took off 3 bases at V and 9 bases at J, with 12 bases between the two ends. The CDR3 nucleotides are TGTGCCAGCAGTTTTTATGGTCGAGGTGAGCAGTTCTTC. This sequence encodes CASSFYGRGEQFF.

This clonotype came up a few times. The chain's CDR3 is CASSGTGVTGELFF. CDR3 DNA: TGTGCCAGTTCCGGGACAGGGGTCACCGGGGAGCTGTTTTTT. This chain uses TRBV7-8 with TRBJ2-2; 10 bases agree with TRBD1. CDR3 size: 14 residues. Germline V CDR1 and CDR2: SGHVS, FQNEAQ. J lost 4 bases, V lost 9 bases, and 5 bases had no gene match.

V and J are TRBV19 and TRBJ1-1, with D perhaps matching TRBD1 (5 bases). V was clipped by 4 bases and J by 1 base, with 10 bases between them. The CDR3 sequence is 14 residues long. Germline V gives CDR1 LNHDA, CDR2 SQIVND (reference sequence). The CDR3, as DNA: TGTGCCAGTAGTACCGGGACGGCGAACACTGAAGCTTTCTTT. Its translation is CASSTGTANTEAFF.

This rearrangement joins TRBV18 to TRBJ2-1; no firm D call. The V end lost 3 bases, the J end lost 7 bases, and 13 bases lay between the germline ends. In germline, CDR1 is KGHSH, CDR2 LQKENI. The CDR3 is made up of 14 amino acids. The DNA of the CDR3 is TGTGCCAGCTCACCCAGTACCCGTCAAAATGAGCAGTTCTTC. Protein: CASSPSTRQNEQFF.

V and J are TRBV12-3 or TRBV12-4 and TRBJ2-1; a weak D match, TRBD2 (7 bases). V lost 0 bases, J lost 7 bases, and 13 bases lay in between. The CDR3 covers 15 residues. The CDR3 region is CASSLAGGPLNEQFF. For the CDR3, the DNA is TGTGCCAGCAGTTTAGCGGGGGGGCCATTAAATGAGCAGTTCTTC.